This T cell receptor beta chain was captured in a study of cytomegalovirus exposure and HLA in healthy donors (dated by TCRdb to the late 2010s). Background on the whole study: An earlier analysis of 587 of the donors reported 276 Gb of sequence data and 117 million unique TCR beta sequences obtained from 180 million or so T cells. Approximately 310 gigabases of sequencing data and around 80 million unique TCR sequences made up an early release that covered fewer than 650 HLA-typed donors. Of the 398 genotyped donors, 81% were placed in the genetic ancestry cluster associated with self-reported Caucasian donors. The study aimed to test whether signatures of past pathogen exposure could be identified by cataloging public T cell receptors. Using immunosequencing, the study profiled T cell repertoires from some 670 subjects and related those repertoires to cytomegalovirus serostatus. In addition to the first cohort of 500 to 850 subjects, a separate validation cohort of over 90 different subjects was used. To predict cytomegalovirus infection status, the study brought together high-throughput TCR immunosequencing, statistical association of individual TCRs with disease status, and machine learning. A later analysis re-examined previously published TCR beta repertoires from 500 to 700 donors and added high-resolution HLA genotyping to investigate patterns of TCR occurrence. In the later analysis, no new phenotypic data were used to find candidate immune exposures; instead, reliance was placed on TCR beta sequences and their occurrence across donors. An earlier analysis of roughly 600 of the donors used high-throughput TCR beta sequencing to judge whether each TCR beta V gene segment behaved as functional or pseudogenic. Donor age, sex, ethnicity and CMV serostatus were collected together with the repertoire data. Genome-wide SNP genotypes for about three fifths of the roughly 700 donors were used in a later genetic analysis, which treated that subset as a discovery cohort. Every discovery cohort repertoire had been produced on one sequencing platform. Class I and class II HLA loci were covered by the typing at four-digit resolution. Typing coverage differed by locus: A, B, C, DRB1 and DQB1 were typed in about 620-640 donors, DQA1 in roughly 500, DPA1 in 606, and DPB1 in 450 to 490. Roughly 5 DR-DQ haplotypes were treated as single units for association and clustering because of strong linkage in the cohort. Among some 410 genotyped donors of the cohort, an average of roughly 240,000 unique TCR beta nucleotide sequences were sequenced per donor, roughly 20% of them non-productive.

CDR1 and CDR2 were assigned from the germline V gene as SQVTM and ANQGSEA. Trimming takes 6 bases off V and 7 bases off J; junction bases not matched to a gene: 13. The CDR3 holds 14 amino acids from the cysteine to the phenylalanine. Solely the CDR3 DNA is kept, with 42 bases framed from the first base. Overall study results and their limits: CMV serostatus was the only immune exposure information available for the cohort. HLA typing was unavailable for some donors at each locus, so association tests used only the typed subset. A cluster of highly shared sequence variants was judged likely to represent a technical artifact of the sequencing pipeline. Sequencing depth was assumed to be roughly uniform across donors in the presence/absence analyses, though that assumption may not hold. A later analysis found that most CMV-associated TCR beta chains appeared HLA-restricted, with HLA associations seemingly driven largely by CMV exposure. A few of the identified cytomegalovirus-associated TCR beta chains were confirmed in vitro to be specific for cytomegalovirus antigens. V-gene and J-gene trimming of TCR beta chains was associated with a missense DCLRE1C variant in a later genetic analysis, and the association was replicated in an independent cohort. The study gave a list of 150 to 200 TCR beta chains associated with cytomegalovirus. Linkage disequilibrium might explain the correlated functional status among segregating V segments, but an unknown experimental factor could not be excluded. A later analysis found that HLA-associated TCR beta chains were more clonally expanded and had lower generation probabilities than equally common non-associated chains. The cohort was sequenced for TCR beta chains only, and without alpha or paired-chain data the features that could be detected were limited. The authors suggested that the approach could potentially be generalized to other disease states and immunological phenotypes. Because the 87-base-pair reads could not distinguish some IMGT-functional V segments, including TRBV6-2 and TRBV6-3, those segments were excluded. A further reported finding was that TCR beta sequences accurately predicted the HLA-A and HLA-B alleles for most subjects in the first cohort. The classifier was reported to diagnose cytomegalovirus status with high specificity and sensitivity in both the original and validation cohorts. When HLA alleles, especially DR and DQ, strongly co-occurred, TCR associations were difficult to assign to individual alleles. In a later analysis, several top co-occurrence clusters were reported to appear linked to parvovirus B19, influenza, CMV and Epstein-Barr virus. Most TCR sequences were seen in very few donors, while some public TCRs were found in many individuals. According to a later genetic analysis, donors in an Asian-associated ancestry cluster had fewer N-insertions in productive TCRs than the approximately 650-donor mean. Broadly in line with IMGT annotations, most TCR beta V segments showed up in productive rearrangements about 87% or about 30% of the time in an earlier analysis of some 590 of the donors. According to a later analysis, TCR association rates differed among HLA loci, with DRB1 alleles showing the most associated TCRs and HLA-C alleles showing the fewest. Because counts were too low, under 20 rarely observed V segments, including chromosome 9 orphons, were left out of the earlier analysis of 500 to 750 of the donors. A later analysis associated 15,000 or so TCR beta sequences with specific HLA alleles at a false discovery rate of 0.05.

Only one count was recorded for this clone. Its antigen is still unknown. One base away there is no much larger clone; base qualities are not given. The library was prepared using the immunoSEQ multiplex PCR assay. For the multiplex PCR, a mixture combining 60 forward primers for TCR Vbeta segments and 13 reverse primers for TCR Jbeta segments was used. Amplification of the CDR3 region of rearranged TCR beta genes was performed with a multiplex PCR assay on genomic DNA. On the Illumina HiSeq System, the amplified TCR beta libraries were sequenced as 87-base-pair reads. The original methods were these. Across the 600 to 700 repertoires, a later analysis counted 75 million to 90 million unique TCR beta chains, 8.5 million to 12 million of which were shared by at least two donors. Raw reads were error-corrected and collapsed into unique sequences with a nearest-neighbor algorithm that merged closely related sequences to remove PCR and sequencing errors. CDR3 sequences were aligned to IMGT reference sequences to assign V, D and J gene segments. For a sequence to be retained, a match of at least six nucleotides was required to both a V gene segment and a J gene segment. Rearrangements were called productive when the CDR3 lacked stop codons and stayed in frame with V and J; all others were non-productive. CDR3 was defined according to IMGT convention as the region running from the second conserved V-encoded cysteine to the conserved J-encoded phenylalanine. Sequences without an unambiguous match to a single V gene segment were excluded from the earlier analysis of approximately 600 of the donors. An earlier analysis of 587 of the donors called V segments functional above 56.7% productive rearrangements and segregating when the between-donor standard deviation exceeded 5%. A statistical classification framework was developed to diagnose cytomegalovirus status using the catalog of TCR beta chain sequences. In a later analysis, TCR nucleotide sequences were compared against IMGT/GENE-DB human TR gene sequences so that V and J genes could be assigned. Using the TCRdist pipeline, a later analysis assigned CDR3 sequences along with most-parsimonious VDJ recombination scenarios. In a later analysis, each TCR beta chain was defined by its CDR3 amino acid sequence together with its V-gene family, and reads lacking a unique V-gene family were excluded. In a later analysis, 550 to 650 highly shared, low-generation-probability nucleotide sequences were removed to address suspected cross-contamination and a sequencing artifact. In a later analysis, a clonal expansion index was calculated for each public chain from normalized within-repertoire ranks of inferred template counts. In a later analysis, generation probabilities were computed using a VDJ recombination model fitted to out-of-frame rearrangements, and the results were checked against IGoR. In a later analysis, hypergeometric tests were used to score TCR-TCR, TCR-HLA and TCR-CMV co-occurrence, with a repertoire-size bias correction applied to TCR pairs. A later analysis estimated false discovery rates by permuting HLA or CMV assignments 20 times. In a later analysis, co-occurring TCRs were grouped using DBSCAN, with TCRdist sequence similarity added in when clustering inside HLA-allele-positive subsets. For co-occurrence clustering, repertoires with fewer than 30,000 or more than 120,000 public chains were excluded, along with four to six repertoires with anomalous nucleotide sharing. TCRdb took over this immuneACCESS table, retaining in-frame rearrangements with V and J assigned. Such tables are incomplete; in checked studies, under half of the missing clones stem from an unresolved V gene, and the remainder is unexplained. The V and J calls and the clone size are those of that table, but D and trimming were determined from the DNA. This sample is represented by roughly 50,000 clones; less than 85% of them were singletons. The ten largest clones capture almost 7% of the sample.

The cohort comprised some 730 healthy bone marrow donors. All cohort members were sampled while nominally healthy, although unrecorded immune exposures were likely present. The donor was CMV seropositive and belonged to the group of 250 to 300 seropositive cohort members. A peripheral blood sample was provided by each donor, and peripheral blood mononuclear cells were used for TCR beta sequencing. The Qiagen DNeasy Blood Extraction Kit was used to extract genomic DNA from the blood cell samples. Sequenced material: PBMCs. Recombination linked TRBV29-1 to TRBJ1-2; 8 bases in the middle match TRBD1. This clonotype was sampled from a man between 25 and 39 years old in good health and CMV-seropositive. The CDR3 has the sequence CSVGMTGDPSGYTF. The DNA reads TGCAGCGTGGGAATGACAGGGGATCCGAGTGGCTACACCTTC.